These T cell receptor beta chains were read from a single sample in a study of persistence of HIV-infected CD4 T cells. For these receptors, no antigen is known. Some clones are missing from TCRdb's copy, which holds only in-frame ones; the method was immunoSEQ multiplex PCR. The sample includes roughly 48,000 clones, around 89% of them seen just once. The sequencing used CD4+ T cells sorted from PBMCs after roughly 20-hour stimulation, collected from a patient who received antiretroviral therapy. All receptors come from an adult woman with HIV who was CMV-seropositive. The CDR3 runs from the conserved cysteine through the conserved F or W. Fields, in order: J gene, D gene, clone size, V gene, CDR3 DNA, CDR3 protein. The D gene is left open where the match is weak. Where a row states a size, it is once, few, many or the class of an expanded clone; other rows omit it.

>TRBJ2-3|-|-|TRBV9
TGTGCCAGCAGCGTAGACAGGGTTGCGGATACGCAGTATTTT
CASSVDRVADTQYF
>TRBJ1-3|-|-|TRBV14
TGTGCCAGCAGCCAAGGACTCGGGGGAAACAGAAACACCATATATTTT
CASSQGLGGNRNTIYF
>TRBJ1-1|-|-|TRBV3-1/TRBV3-2
TGTGCCAGCAGCCAAGTCACGGGGAACACTGAAGCTTTCTTT
CASSQVTGNTEAFF
>TRBJ2-7|-|-|TRBV5-1
TGCGCCAGCAGCTTGGGTGGGGGCCCCTACGAGCAGTACTTC
CASSLGGGPYEQYF
>TRBJ1-3|-|-|TRBV30
TGTGCCACGGGCGGCCTATATGGAAACACCATATATTTT
CATGGLYGNTIYF
>TRBJ2-7|-|-|TRBV5-1
TGCGCCAGCAGCTTGTGGGTTGCCCCCTACGAGCAGTACTTC
CASSLWVAPYEQYF
>TRBJ1-6|-|-|TRBV5-1
TGCGCCAGCAGCTTTGGTCCGGGAGCAGATTCACCCCTCCACTTT
CASSFGPGADSPLHF
>TRBJ1-4|-|-|TRBV29-1
TGCAGCGCCATCAACCGGGCTAGCGGAAAACTGTTTTTT
CSAINRASGKLFF
>TRBJ2-7|-|-|TRBV5-5
TGTGCCAGCAGCCGAGAAACGCAATCCGAGCAGTACTTC
CASSRETQSEQYF
>TRBJ2-1|TRBD2|-|TRBV11-3
TGTGCCAGCAGCTTAGGAAGAATGCGGGGGACCATCTACAATGAGCAGTTCTTC
CASSLGRMRGTIYNEQFF
>TRBJ1-1|-|-|TRBV30
TGTGCCTGGAGTGTACTGAGACAGCTCAAAACGAACACTGAAGCTTTCTTT
CAWSVLRQLKTNTEAFF
>TRBJ1-2|-|-|TRBV7-8
TGTGCCAGCAGCTCCGCCTGGACGGGGAACTATGGCTACACCTTC
CASSSAWTGNYGYTF
>TRBJ2-1|TRBD2|once|TRBV5-1
TGCGCCAGCTTTAGCGGGATGAGCTCCTACAATGAGCAGTTCTTC
CASFSGMSSYNEQFF
>TRBJ1-1|-|-|TRBV7-3
TGTGCCAGCAGCCTGGACTCCAACACTGAAGCTTTCTTT
CASSLDSNTEAFF
>TRBJ2-3|-|-|TRBV11-3
TGTGCCAGCAGCCCAGGCACGCGGACAGATACGCAGTATTTT
CASSPGTRTDTQYF
>TRBJ1-3|-|-|TRBV29-1
TGCAGCGTTGAATCGTTGGGAAACACCATATATTTT
CSVESLGNTIYF
>TRBJ1-4|TRBD1|-|TRBV5-6
TGTGCCAGTTATGAAAACAGGGGAAGTACTAATGAAAAACTGTTTTTT
CASYENRGSTNEKLFF
>TRBJ2-2|-|-|TRBV6-6
TGTGCCACGGGACTCCCGAACACCGGGGAGCTGTTTTTT
CATGLPNTGELFF
>TRBJ1-5|-|-|TRBV21-1
TGTGCCACCTGTAGTGAGCCTCTCAATCAGCCCCAGCATTTT
CATCSEPLNQPQHF
>TRBJ1-3|-|-|TRBV29-1
TGCAGCGTTGAAACAGGATTCTCTGGAAACACCATATATTTT
CSVETGFSGNTIYF
>TRBJ1-4|-|-|TRBV4-1
TGCGCCAGCAGCCAAGATGAGGGAAGGAATAATGAAAAACTGTTTTTT
CASSQDEGRNNEKLFF
>TRBJ1-2|TRBD1|-|TRBV6-5
TGTGCCAGCAGCAACGACAGGGGTGGAGGCTACACCTTC
CASSNDRGGGYTF
>TRBJ2-2|-|-|TRBV5-5
TGTGCCAGCAGCTTCCGGGACACAAACACCGGGGAGCTGTTTTTT
CASSFRDTNTGELFF
>TRBJ2-3|TRBD2|-|TRBV9
TGTGCCAGCAGCGGGACTAGGACAGATACGCAGTATTTT
CASSGTRTDTQYF
>TRBJ1-1|-|-|TRBV4-1
TGCGCCAGCAGCCAAGATGGGACGGGGAACACTGAAGCTTTCTTT
CASSQDGTGNTEAFF
>TRBJ2-7|-|-|TRBV10-3
TGTGCCATCAGTGAGTCTCCAGGGAATTCCTACGAGCAGTACTTC
CAISESPGNSYEQYF
>TRBJ2-1|TRBD2|-|TRBV24-1
TGTGCCACCAGTGATCCGAGCGGGGATCATGAGCAGTTCTTC
CATSDPSGDHEQFF
>TRBJ2-5|-|-|TRBV9
TGTGCCAGCAGCGTACAGGGGACCGGCCAAGAGACCCAGTACTTC
CASSVQGTGQETQYF
>TRBJ1-4|TRBD1|-|TRBV28
TGTGCCAGCAGACCCCGGGACAGGGCAACTAATGAAAAACTGTTTTTT
CASRPRDRATNEKLFF
>TRBJ2-3|TRBD1|-|TRBV10-1
TGCGCCAGCAGTGGATCCGGGACAGTCACAGATACGCAGTATTTT
CASSGSGTVTDTQYF
>TRBJ2-1|TRBD1|-|TRBV19
TGTGCCAGTAGGGACAGGGTGGAAGTGCAGTTCTTC
CASRDRVEVQFF
>TRBJ1-5|-|-|TRBV30
TGTGCCTGGAGTGTCGGGACTTATAGCAATCAGCCCCAGCATTTT
CAWSVGTYSNQPQHF
>TRBJ1-6|TRBD1|few|TRBV15
TGTGCCACCAGCAGAGGACAGGGAGGTTCACCCCTCCACTTT
CATSRGQGGSPLHF
>TRBJ1-6|-|-|TRBV9
TGTGCCAGCAGCGTCGGCCCGAGCTCCTATAATTCACCCCTCCACTTT
CASSVGPSSYNSPLHF
>TRBJ2-1|-|once|TRBV5-1
TGCGCCAGCAGCATAAGAGAAGTCGATGGGGTCTATGAGCAGTTCTTC
CASSIREVDGVYEQFF
>TRBJ1-1|-|-|TRBV6-6
TGTGCCAGCAGTTACTCAGGGACATCCGGTGAAGCTTTCTTT
CASSYSGTSGEAFF